This T cell receptor beta chain was identified during a study of cytomegalovirus exposure and HLA in healthy donors. Study observations and caveats: For cytomegalovirus status, the classifier reportedly gave diagnoses with high specificity and sensitivity. A list of 150 or so TCR beta chains associated with cytomegalovirus was given.

The donors belonged to the roughly 110-subject validation cohort, separate from the roughly 720-subject first cohort. This CDR3 region has 13 residues. The V end lost 5 bases, the J end lost 3 bases, and 10 bases lay between the germline ends. Per the germline V gene, CDR1 is MNHNY and CDR2 is SVGAGI (reference sequence). This clone was seen repeatedly, ten times or more. The antigen remains undetermined. Only in-frame clones appear in the TCRdb table, and some are missing; sequencing was by immunoSEQ multiplex PCR. The sample shows about 130,000 clones, 89% of them seen only once. The chain recombines TRBV6-6 with TRBJ1-2, with unresolved D. The TCR sequence derives from a woman aged 18-35 years in good health and CMV-seronegative. Sample: PBMCs. The DNA for the CDR3 is TGTGCCAGCAGTGACACAGAAGACTATGGCTACACCTTC. Translated: CASSDTEDYGYTF.